Sequencing of this T cell receptor beta chain was carried out in a study of T-cell memory formation after mild COVID-19. General observations from the study: Certain responding clones were present in pre-infection memory, suggesting participation of cross-reactive memory. Second-wave clones peaking on day 37 lacked confirmed SARS-CoV-2 specificity. Clones that contracted clustered mainly in CM and EM if CD4+ and in EMRA if CD8+.

This clonotype occurred a few times. No antigen is known for it. Constant-segment primers served in 5'RACE that generated TCR alpha and TCR beta cDNA libraries bearing sample barcodes and UMIs. A single record per CDR3 protein comes from TCRdb applying MiXCR to the 5' RACE reads. The table includes 260,000 or so distinct CDR3 sequences, approximately 15% detected once. From germline, CDR1 is SNHLY and CDR2 FYNNEI. This CDR3 has 18 amino acids. With 5 bases clipped from V and 2 bases from J, the junction kept 13 bases outside the gene matches. The sequence derives from a man younger than 35 who had mild COVID-19 (a few samples of this study predate the infection). Cell type and time point are not known. This rearrangement joins TRBV2 to TRBJ2-3, with TRBD2 identical over 10 bases. The sequencing sample was made of PBMCs or a T cell subset sorted from them (not recorded which). CDR3: CASSPPILAGVYTDTQYF. CDR3 DNA sequence: TGTGCCAGCAGTCCGCCGATCCTAGCGGGGGTATACACAGATACGCAGTATTTT.